This paragraph reports one T cell receptor beta chain. Constant-segment primers served in 5'RACE that generated TCR alpha and TCR beta cDNA libraries bearing sample barcodes and UMIs. One entry per CDR3 protein, called by TCRdb with MiXCR from the 5' RACE reads. The table shows about 300,000 distinct CDR3 sequences, with approximately 19% occurring only once. This record comes from a study of T-cell memory formation after mild COVID-19. V lost 1 base and J 7 bases, leaving 15 bases between the germline ends. The length of the CDR3 is 15 residues. Germline V CDR1 and CDR2: SGHRS, YFSETQ. The sample comprised PBMCs or a T cell subset sorted from them (not recorded which). This chain connects TRBV5-1 to TRBJ2-1; D tentatively fits TRBD1 or TRBD2 (6 bases each). The origin of this receptor is a man aged 18-30 years who had mild COVID-19 (a few samples of this study predate the infection). Cell type and time point are not known. CDR3 sequence: CASSLWGATRNEQFF. CDR3 coding DNA: TGCGCCAGCAGCTTGTGGGGGGCGACGAGAAATGAGCAGTTCTTC.